A selection of T cell receptor beta chains follows, all from one sample in a study of blood T cell repertoires in COVID-19. The repertoire was sequenced with immunoSEQ multiplex PCR; TCRdb's copy has only in-frame clones and lacks some. The sample has fewer than 450,000 clones, around 89% seen once. The sequencing sample was made of peripheral blood. All receptors come from a woman aged 45-65 years with COVID-19, enrolled during active disease. Each CDR3 is given without its conserved first and last residue.

V: TRBV2; J: TRBJ2-2; CDR3: ASRMGLAGTLTGELF
V: TRBV7-6; J: TRBJ2-1; CDR3: ASSPGQGEQF
V: TRBV5-1; J: TRBJ2-2; CDR3: ASSLFSGTNTGELF
V: TRBV6-7; J: TRBJ1-3; CDR3: ASSYPPADRASGNTIY
V: TRBV5-1; J: TRBJ1-1; CDR3: ASSLGGAGTEAF
V: TRBV2; J: TRBJ1-1; CDR3: ASGQGNTEAF
V: TRBV19; J: TRBJ1-1; CDR3: ASSYHREGTEAF
V: TRBV5-1; J: TRBJ2-2; CDR3: ASSLQGAHTGELF
V: TRBV11-3; J: TRBJ1-2; CDR3: ATGQGPNYGYT
V: TRBV5-1; J: TRBJ2-2; CDR3: ASRILAGAANTGELF
V: TRBV27; J: TRBJ1-1; CDR3: ASSRGNTEAF
V: TRBV6-5; J: TRBJ2-3; CDR3: ASSAAGGYTDTQY
V: TRBV9; J: TRBJ1-2; CDR3: ASSQEGLPLGYT
V: TRBV19; J: TRBJ2-2; CDR3: ASSQKRQDHANTGELF
V: TRBV5-6; J: TRBJ2-5; CDR3: ASTITGVRETQY
V: TRBV7-3; J: TRBJ2-7; CDR3: ASSLTPRYEQY
V: TRBV24-1; J: TRBJ1-1; CDR3: ATRAEQGASQLATEAF
V: TRBV7-3; J: TRBJ2-1; CDR3: ASSLAAQPYNEQF
V: TRBV18; J: TRBJ1-1; CDR3: ASSPGGRNTEAF
V: TRBV11-2; J: TRBJ2-7; CDR3: ASSSDRAREQY
V: TRBV3-1/TRBV3-2; J: TRBJ2-7; CDR3: ASSQGTAYEQY
V: TRBV9; J: TRBJ2-2; CDR3: ASSGSRTPTGELF
V: TRBV9; J: TRBJ2-1; CDR3: ASSVAGESYNEQF
V: TRBV21-1; J: TRBJ1-6; CDR3: ASSKGAGPLKGSPLH
V: TRBV6-6; J: TRBJ2-2; CDR3: ASIKTGPDTGELF
V: TRBV10-1; J: TRBJ2-3; CDR3: ASSRAGNTQY
V: TRBV2; J: TRBJ2-1; CDR3: ASNDRGGDEQF
V: TRBV9; J: TRBJ2-3; CDR3: ASSVGLGNPSTDTQY
V: TRBV19; J: TRBJ1-2; CDR3: ASSPDRNPNGYT
V: TRBV28; J: TRBJ1-2; CDR3: ASSFGRTGGYT
V: TRBV11-2; J: TRBJ1-1; CDR3: ASSRGTTTEAF
V: TRBV5-1; J: TRBJ2-2; CDR3: ASSIAGPRRELF
V: TRBV27; J: TRBJ1-3; CDR3: ASSRGARGNTIY
V: TRBV18; J: TRBJ1-1; CDR3: ASSPTTGEAF
V: TRBV7-8; J: TRBJ1-1; CDR3: ASSPGQNTEAF
V: TRBV5-1; J: TRBJ1-5; CDR3: ASSLTGGSSNQPQH
V: TRBV19; J: TRBJ1-2; CDR3: ASSIGARGYT